This passage covers 8 T cell receptor beta chains from one sample sequenced in a study of T cell clonotyping in hematopoietic cell transplantation. Only in-frame clones appear in the TCRdb table, and some are missing; sequencing was by immunoSEQ multiplex PCR. Among 6,200 or so clones listed, about 39% were seen once. The material sequenced was peripheral blood mononuclear cells, taken 30 days after allogeneic stem cell transplant. Source of these receptors: a female patient between 55 and 75 years old who had an allogeneic stem cell transplant, so the T cells may come from the graft donor. Some clones in this sample may be carry-over from other donors' samples.

The chain carries TRBV7-2 and TRBJ2-2; 9 bases fit TRBD2. The CDR3 runs 15 residues. Germline V gene sequence: CDR1 SGHTA, CDR2 FQGNSA. V was pared by 6 bases and J by 1 base, with 3 bases of the junction left unmatched. Here the CDR3 reads CASSFSGGNTGELFF. In DNA, the CDR3 is TGTGCCAGCAGTTTTAGCGGGGGGAACACCGGGGAGCTGTTTTTT.

The chain uses TRBV6-4 and TRBJ2-7; 10 bases map to TRBD1. The trim removed 6 bases at V and 3 bases at J, leaving 8 bases unmatched. Germline assignment: CDR1 MRHNA and CDR2 SNTAGT. This CDR3 contains 15 residues. The CDR3 loop reads CASSGTGTGDYEQYF. For the CDR3, the DNA is TGTGCCAGCAGCGGAACCGGGACAGGGGACTACGAGCAGTACTTC.

The chain combines TRBV30 with TRBJ1-2, with D hard to call. The length of the CDR3 is 13 residues. The germline gives CDR1 GTSNPN, CDR2 SVGIG (reference sequence). V was trimmed by 2 bases and J by 3 bases, leaving 10 bases between them. CDR3 region: CAWSSGGDYGYTF. CDR3 bases: TGTGCCTGGAGTTCAGGCGGGGACTATGGCTACACCTTC.

CDR3 sequence: CASSLPSPGQGVSNYGYTF. The CDR3 coding sequence is TGCGCCAGCAGCCTCCCATCTCCGGGACAGGGGGTTTCAAACTATGGCTACACCTTC. The chain uses TRBV4-1 and TRBJ1-2; TRBD1 matches at 11 bases. From germline, CDR1 is MGHRA and CDR2 YSYEKL. Trimming removed 4 bases from V and 2 bases from J; junction bases left unmatched: 15. This CDR3 is 19 amino acids long.

This clone was seen only a few times. The rearrangement joins TRBV6-5 to TRBJ2-7; D is possibly TRBD2 (5 bases). This CDR3 spans 12 amino acids. The germline V gene has CDR1 MNHEY and CDR2 SVGAGI. V gave up 0 bases and J gave up 12 bases, with 12 bases separating them. The CDR3: CASSYSDWGWYF. The CDR3, as DNA: TGTGCCAGCAGTTACTCGGACTGGGGTTGGTACTTC.

The J gene is TRBJ1-2, the V gene TRBV6-5; 8 positions agree with TRBD1. The CDR3 contains 13 residues. The germline V gene has CDR1 MNHEY and CDR2 SVGAGI. V gave up 7 bases and J gave up 6 bases; unmatched junction bases: 7. In DNA form, the CDR3 reads TGTGCCAGCACCTCCCAGGGGGCAGATGGCTACACCTTC. Amino acids: CASTSQGADGYTF.

This clone is medium-sized. V usage is TRBV7-9 and J usage is TRBJ1-5; D is possibly TRBD1 (5 bases). The length of the CDR3 is 12 residues. Germline CDR1 reads SEHNR; CDR2 reads FQNEAQ (reference sequence). Trimming stripped 6 bases from V and 5 bases from J, with 8 bases between. DNA of the CDR3: TGTGCCAGCAGTGACAGTTATCAGCCCCAGCATTTT. This encodes CASSDSYQPQHF. Drawing the rest from reference TRBV7-9 and TRBJ1-5, the complete variable domain is DTGVSQNPRHKITKRGQNVTFRCDPISEHNRLYWYRQTLGQGPEFLTYFQNEAQLEKSRLLSDRFSAERPKGSFSTLEIQRTEQGDSAMYLCASSDSYQPQHFGDGTRLSIL.

The V call is TRBV29-1, the J call TRBJ1-2, with D perhaps matching TRBD1 (5 bases). The V end was cut by 2 bases, the J end by 8 bases, with 18 bases between. CDR1 is SQVTM, CDR2 ANQGSEA, per germline. The CDR3 is 14 residues long. CDR3 in DNA: TGCAGCGTTGAAAAGGACGGAGGGGTTGGAGGCTACACCTTC. Protein product: CSVEKDGGVGGYTF.